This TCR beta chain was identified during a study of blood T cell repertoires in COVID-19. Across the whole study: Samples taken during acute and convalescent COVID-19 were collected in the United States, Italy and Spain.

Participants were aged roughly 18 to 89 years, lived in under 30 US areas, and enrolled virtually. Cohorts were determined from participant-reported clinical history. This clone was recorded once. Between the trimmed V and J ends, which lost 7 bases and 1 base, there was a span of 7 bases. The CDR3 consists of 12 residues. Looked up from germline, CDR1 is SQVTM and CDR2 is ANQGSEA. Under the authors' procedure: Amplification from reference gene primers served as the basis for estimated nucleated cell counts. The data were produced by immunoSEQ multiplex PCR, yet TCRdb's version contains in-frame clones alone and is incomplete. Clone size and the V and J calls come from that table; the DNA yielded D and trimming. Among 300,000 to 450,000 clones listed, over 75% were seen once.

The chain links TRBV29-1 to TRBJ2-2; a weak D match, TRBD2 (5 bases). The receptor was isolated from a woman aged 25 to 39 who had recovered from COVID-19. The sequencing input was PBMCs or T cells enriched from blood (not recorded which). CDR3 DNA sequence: TGCAGCGGAGGGCGGAACACCGGGGAGCTGTTTTTT. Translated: CSGGRNTGELFF.